This TCR beta chain stems from a study of PD-1 blockade in mismatch repair-deficient tumors. Study-level information: All were previously treated, progressing patients with over 9 mismatch repair-deficient cancer types. Overall study results and limits: Rapid post-treatment expansion, then contraction, generally preceding radiologic response, marked tumor-resident clones.

As regards this clone: Antigen unknown.

Every patient had mismatch repair deficiency by PCR or immunohistochemistry. A few pembrolizumab responders had their TCRs sequenced. Data came from immunoSEQ multiplex PCR; TCRdb stores just in-frame clones and leaves some out. The data show 30,000 to 45,000 clones, with roughly 84% seen just once and around 4.2% held by the top ten. The sequence was obtained from an adult with mismatch repair-deficient cancer. This material consisted of peripheral blood, taken 76 weeks after starting pembrolizumab.

CDR3 coding DNA: TGTGCCAGCAGTCCAGGTAACGAAAACATTCAGTACTTC. This translates into CASSPGNENIQYF. The genes are TRBV27 and TRBJ2-4; D is unresolved. This CDR3 is 13 amino acids long. Germline lookup yields CDR1 MNHEY and CDR2 SMNVEV (reference sequence). V shed 5 bases and J shed 5 bases, with 10 bases lying between them.